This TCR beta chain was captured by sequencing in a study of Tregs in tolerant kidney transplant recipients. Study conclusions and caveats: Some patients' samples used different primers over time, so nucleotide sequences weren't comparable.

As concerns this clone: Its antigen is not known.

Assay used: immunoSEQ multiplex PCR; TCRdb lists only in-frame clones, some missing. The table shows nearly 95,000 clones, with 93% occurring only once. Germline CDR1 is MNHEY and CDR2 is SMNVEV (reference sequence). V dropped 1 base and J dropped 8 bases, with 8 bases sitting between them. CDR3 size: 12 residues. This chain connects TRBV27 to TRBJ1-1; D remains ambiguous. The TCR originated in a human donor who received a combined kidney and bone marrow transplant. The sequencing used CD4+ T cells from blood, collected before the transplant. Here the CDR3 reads CASSLFGGEAFF. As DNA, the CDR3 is TGTGCCAGCAGTTTATTCGGCGGCGAAGCTTTCTTT.